Listed below are T cell receptor beta chains from one sample, sequenced in a study of T cells after yellow fever vaccination. Each CDR3 protein gets one entry after TCRdb re-called the 5' RACE reads with MiXCR. The sample shows about 320,000 distinct CDR3 sequences, about an eighth of them seen only once. This specimen consisted of CD4+ T cells sorted from PBMCs, obtained 15 days after the yellow fever booster vaccination. Receptors originate from a man between 18 and 35 years old who received the YFV17D yellow fever vaccine. Each CDR3 is given with its conserved first and last residue. A D gene is named only where the DNA matches it firmly. Only some rows state a clone size, as once, few, many or a class for expanded clones.

j_call | v_call | clone_size | d_call | cdr3_nt | cdr3_aa
TRBJ2-1 | TRBV19 | . | . | TGTGCCAGTAGTATAGATCGGGACAATGAGCAGTTCTTC | CASSIDRDNEQFF
TRBJ1-1 | TRBV18 | . | . | TGTGCCAGCTCACCACCGTCCCTGGTGGCTGAAGCTTTCTTT | CASSPPSLVAEAFF
TRBJ2-2 | TRBV6-5 | few | TRBD2 | TGTGCCAGCAGCCGAAACCTAGCGGCGAACACCGGGGAGCTGTTTTTT | CASSRNLAANTGELFF
TRBJ2-5 | TRBV19 | few | TRBD1 | TGTGCCAGTAGTGCCCGACAGGGAAGAGGGACCCAGTACTTC | CASSARQGRGTQYF
TRBJ2-4 | TRBV20-1 | . | . | TGCAGTGCTAGAGATTCCAGGGGAGCCAAAAACATTCAGTACTTC | CSARDSRGAKNIQYF
TRBJ1-1 | TRBV9 | few | . | TGTGCCAGCAGAGCCCCAGGGTTGCCCCCGTTGAGCACTGAAGCTTTCTTT | CASRAPGLPPLSTEAFF
TRBJ2-1 | TRBV2 | many | TRBD1 | TGTGCCAGCAGTGCGTCGACAGGGACCAATGAGCAGTTCTTC | CASSASTGTNEQFF
TRBJ2-1 | TRBV19 | . | . | TGTGCCAGTAGTACCCGGGGGGCCGATGAGCAGTTCTTC | CASSTRGADEQFF
TRBJ2-5 | TRBV28 | . | TRBD2 | TGTGCCAGCAGTTCGGGGGGGCCCCAAGAGACCCAGTACTTC | CASSSGGPQETQYF
TRBJ2-7 | TRBV6-2/TRBV6-3 | many | . | TGTGCCAGCAGTTACTCGTCAGCGACCTACGAGCAGTACTTC | CASSYSSATYEQYF
TRBJ2-5 | TRBV14 | few | . | TGTGCCAGCAGTCCCCAGGGACAACTGAGTGAGACCCAGTACTTC | CASSPQGQLSETQYF
TRBJ2-3 | TRBV7-2 | many | TRBD2 | TGTGCCAGCAGCTTATCGGGGGGGGACTGGACAGATACGCAGTATTTT | CASSLSGGDWTDTQYF
TRBJ1-4 | TRBV28 | . | TRBD1 | TGTGCCAGCAGTTTGGTACAGGGGAGTGAAAAACTGTTTTTT | CASSLVQGSEKLFF
TRBJ2-1 | TRBV7-2 | few | . | TGTGCCAGCAGCTCGGGTCCGTCGGATGAGCAGTTCTTC | CASSSGPSDEQFF
TRBJ2-1 | TRBV20-1 | . | TRBD2 | TGCAGTGCTAGATGGCTAGCGGGGGGCCCGAGCTCCTACAATGAGCAGTTCTTC | CSARWLAGGPSSYNEQFF
TRBJ1-4 | TRBV6-5 | . | TRBD1 | TGTGCCAGCAGCCCAGGGACAGCGGGCCGTGAAAAACTGTTTTTT | CASSPGTAGREKLFF
TRBJ1-2 | TRBV7-2 | few | . | TGTGCCAGCAGCTTCGGGGGGCGTGTGTGGGGGAGCGGCTACACCTTC | CASSFGGRVWGSGYTF
TRBJ2-3 | TRBV5-1 | . | TRBD2 | TGCGCCAGCAGCTGGGACGGGCGGGGGAGCACAGATACGCAGTATTTT | CASSWDGRGSTDTQYF
TRBJ1-1 | TRBV28 | . | . | TGTGCCAGCAGTTTGTGGTGGCAACCGAGCACTGAAGCTTTCTTT | CASSLWWQPSTEAFF
TRBJ1-5 | TRBV12-3/TRBV12-4 | few | . | TGTGCCAGCAGTTTTGGACGGGGAGATCAGCCCCAGCATTTT | CASSFGRGDQPQHF
TRBJ2-5 | TRBV20-1 | many | . | TGCAGTGCTACGATGGCGGGAGAGACCCAGTACTTC | CSATMAGETQYF
TRBJ2-4 | TRBV5-1 | few | . | TGCGCCAGCAGCTCGCGGGGCCTCGTCCCGCCCCAGTACTTC | CASSSRGLVPPQYF
TRBJ1-5 | TRBV19 | . | . | TGTGCCAGTATGCGGCAGCCCCAGCATTTT | CASMRQPQHF
TRBJ1-1 | TRBV5-1 | . | . | TGCGCCAGCAGCTCGGGAGGAATGGTCACTGAAGCTTTCTTT | CASSSGGMVTEAFF
TRBJ1-1 | TRBV6-6 | many | TRBD1 | TGTGCCAGCAGTTACTCGAGCTCAGGGGGTAGCAACACTGAAGCTTTCTTT | CASSYSSSGGSNTEAFF
TRBJ2-5 | TRBV20-1 | . | . | TGCAGTGCTAGAGATCCAGCCCAAGAGACCCAGTACTTC | CSARDPAQETQYF
TRBJ1-4 | TRBV15 | many | . | TGTGCCACCAGCACAGCAGGGGCTACTAATGAAAAACTGTTTTTT | CATSTAGATNEKLFF
TRBJ2-2 | TRBV7-3 | few | . | TGTGCCAGCAGCCGTACGGCGCACTCCCCCCCCGGGGAGCTGTTTTTT | CASSRTAHSPPGELFF
TRBJ1-1 | TRBV4-2 | many | TRBD1 | TGTGCCAGCAGCCGTCAGGGGGCAATGGGGGACACTGAAGCTTTCTTT | CASSRQGAMGDTEAFF
TRBJ2-1 | TRBV4-1 | few | . | TGCGCCAGCAGCCAAGCAACCGGGACCCACTACAATGAGCAGTTCTTC | CASSQATGTHYNEQFF
TRBJ2-7 | TRBV5-1 | many | . | TGCGCCAGCAGCTTACGCGCAGGGGAGAACTACGAGCAGTACTTC | CASSLRAGENYEQYF
TRBJ1-2 | TRBV7-9 | . | . | TGTGCCAGCAGCTTCGATCCTATAAGACGGGGGCTCGGCTACACCTTC | CASSFDPIRRGLGYTF
TRBJ1-4 | TRBV2 | . | . | TGTGCCAGCAGCTGGGACGGCCGGTGGGCAACTAATGAAAAACTGTTTTTT | CASSWDGRWATNEKLFF
TRBJ1-2 | TRBV7-9 | . | . | TGTGCCAGCAGCCCTAGCCTACGGAGCTATGGCTACACCTTC | CASSPSLRSYGYTF
TRBJ1-2 | TRBV6-5 | few | TRBD1 | TGTGCCAGCAGGCCGGGACAGCACTATGGCTACACCTTC | CASRPGQHYGYTF
TRBJ2-5 | TRBV7-3 | many | . | TGTGCCAGCAGCCCCTCTAGTTTCGGAGAGACCCAGTACTTC | CASSPSSFGETQYF
TRBJ2-3 | TRBV27 | . | . | TGTGCCAGCAGTTACGGATCCACAGATACGCAGTATTTT | CASSYGSTDTQYF
TRBJ1-2 | TRBV24-1 | few | . | TGTGCCACCAGTGATGGGTATGGCTACACCTTC | CATSDGYGYTF
TRBJ2-7 | TRBV12-3/TRBV12-4 | few | . | TGTGCCAGCAGTTCGTATAACGGAGATAACGAGCAGTACTTC | CASSSYNGDNEQYF
TRBJ1-6 | TRBV20-1 | few | TRBD1 | TGCAGTGCTAGAGATCCCCAGGGGGGGAGGACACCCCTCCACTTT | CSARDPQGGRTPLHF
TRBJ1-3 | TRBV7-9 | few | . | TGTGCCAGCAGCTTATGGCAGGACTTCGGAAACACCATATATTTT | CASSLWQDFGNTIYF
TRBJ1-3 | TRBV2 | many | TRBD1 | TGTGCCAGTAACGGACAGGCTGGAAACACCATATATTTT | CASNGQAGNTIYF
TRBJ2-2 | TRBV15 | few | . | TGTGCCACCAGCAGAGTCCCCGCCGGGGAGCTGTTTTTT | CATSRVPAGELFF
TRBJ2-5 | TRBV11-2 | few | . | TGTGCCAGCAACTGGGGGACGGGCCAGAAAGAGACCCAGTACTTC | CASNWGTGQKETQYF
TRBJ2-3 | TRBV20-1 | few | . | TGCAGTGCTATGACGCCGGGGGATACGCAGTATTTT | CSAMTPGDTQYF
TRBJ2-3 | TRBV4-3 | many | . | TGCGCCAGCAGCCAAGCCCGGGCCCTATCAGATACGCAGTATTTT | CASSQARALSDTQYF
TRBJ1-5 | TRBV20-1 | few | TRBD1 | TGCAGTGCTTCAAGACAGGGTTGGGGCAATCAGCCCCAGCATTTT | CSASRQGWGNQPQHF
TRBJ2-1 | TRBV20-1 | . | TRBD2 | TGCAGTGCTGTCCCCGCTAGCGGGGTATATTACAATGAGCAGTTCTTC | CSAVPASGVYYNEQFF
TRBJ1-5 | TRBV7-2 | many | TRBD1 | TGTGCCAGCAGCTTGAACAGGGGGGAACAGCCCCAGCATTTT | CASSLNRGEQPQHF
TRBJ1-2 | TRBV5-4 | few | . | TGTGCCAGCAGCTTGTTAGACACGTATGGCTACACCTTC | CASSLLDTYGYTF
TRBJ1-1 | TRBV10-3 | few | . | TGTGCCATCAGTGAGTCCGGGTCCCCCGGAAAAGCTTTCTTT | CAISESGSPGKAFF
TRBJ2-1 | TRBV5-1 | . | TRBD1 | TGCGCCAGCAGCTTCGACAGGGATAATGAGCAGTTCTTC | CASSFDRDNEQFF
TRBJ1-2 | TRBV12-3/TRBV12-4 | few | . | TGTGCCAGCAGTCCTACAGGCCCAAGGGGCTACACCTTC | CASSPTGPRGYTF
TRBJ2-3 | TRBV5-1 | few | . | TGCGCCAGCAGCTCCAAGCAGGTCCCTGGACGGTGGGTAGGCACAGATACGCAGTATTTT | CASSSKQVPGRWVGTDTQYF